The rows below give T cell receptor beta chains drawn from one sample of a study of T-cell reconstitution after alpha-beta-depleted transplantation in children. MiXCR, applied by TCRdb to the PCR reads, yields one record per CDR3 protein. Seen here are about 110,000 distinct CDR3 sequences, almost 6.5% observed once, and the top ten hold approximately 25%. Sequencing used PBMCs, mostly from graft donor cells, obtained 360 days after TCRalphabeta/CD19-depleted stem cell transplant. These TCRs come from a male patient aged 2 to 10 who had a stem cell transplant for acute lymphoblastic leukemia, so the T cells may come from the graft donor. CDR3s include the opening cysteine and the closing phenylalanine or tryptophan. D genes are given only for firm matches. Where a row states a size, it is once, few, many or the class of an expanded clone; other rows omit it.

d_call	j_call	v_call	clone_size	cdr3_aa	cdr3_nt
-	TRBJ1-1	TRBV7-7	many	CASSLGIGTEAFF	TGTGCTAGCAGTTTAGGGATCGGCACTGAAGCTTTCTTT
-	TRBJ1-5	TRBV20-1	few	CSARDKDGFYQPQHF	TGCAGTGCTAGAGATAAGGATGGATTCTATCAGCCCCAGCATTTT
-	TRBJ1-2	TRBV9	few	CASSVARGDNYGYTF	TGTGCCAGCAGCGTAGCCCGAGGGGACAACTATGGCTACACCTTC
TRBD1	TRBJ1-2	TRBV29-1	few	CSVDRDRVGGYTF	TGCAGCGTTGACCGGGACAGGGTGGGTGGCTACACCTTC
TRBD2	TRBJ2-1	TRBV29-1	many	CSVEAGTSGRANEQFF	TGCAGCGTTGAAGCCGGGACTAGCGGGAGGGCCAATGAGCAGTTCTTC
-	TRBJ2-5	TRBV7-9	many	CTSSSQETQYF	TGTACCAGCAGCTCCCAAGAGACCCAGTACTTC
-	TRBJ1-1	TRBV29-1	-	CSVHVNTEAFF	TGCAGCGTTCATGTGAACACTGAAGCTTTCTTT
-	TRBJ1-3	TRBV28	many	CASTYAWTSGNTIYF	TGTGCCAGCACTTACGCCTGGACCTCTGGAAACACCATATATTTT
-	TRBJ1-2	TRBV5-6	many	CASSPTVNYGYTF	TGTGCCAGCAGCCCGACGGTTAACTATGGCTACACCTTC
-	TRBJ2-3	TRBV9	many	CASSVGGTHTDTQYF	TGTGCCAGCAGCGTAGGCGGGACTCACACAGATACGCAGTATTTT
-	TRBJ1-5	TRBV20-1	many	CSARQLNQPQHF	TGCAGTGCCCGGCAGCTCAATCAGCCCCAGCATTTT
-	TRBJ2-1	TRBV27	-	CASSPRGSPNNEQFF	TGTGCCAGCAGTCCCCGGGGCAGCCCTAACAATGAGCAGTTCTTC
-	TRBJ2-2	TRBV29-1	few	CSVDGANTGELFF	TGCAGCGTTGATGGGGCGAACACCGGGGAGCTGTTTTTT
-	TRBJ2-7	TRBV20-1	many	CSAREGMDEQYF	TGCAGTGCTAGAGAGGGTATGGACGAGCAGTACTTC
-	TRBJ2-5	TRBV7-9	many	CASRTGTEETQYF	TGTGCCAGCAGAACCGGGACGGAAGAGACCCAGTACTTC
TRBD2	TRBJ2-7	TRBV12-3/TRBV12-4	many	CASSPGTSGVYEQYF	TGTGCCAGCAGTCCCGGGACTAGCGGGGTCTACGAGCAGTACTTC
-	TRBJ2-1	TRBV20-1	many	CSARVRGSDEQFF	TGCAGTGCTAGAGTTCGTGGCTCCGATGAGCAGTTCTTC
-	TRBJ1-2	TRBV5-8	few	CASSVDNYGYTF	TGTGCCAGCAGCGTGGACAACTATGGCTACACCTTC
-	TRBJ2-5	TRBV28	many	CASLDRRLETQYF	TGTGCCAGCCTGGACAGACGGTTAGAGACCCAGTACTTC
TRBD1	TRBJ2-3	TRBV7-8	-	CASSLVGQVGWTDTQYF	TGTGCCAGCAGCTTAGTGGGACAGGTGGGGTGGACAGATACGCAGTATTTT
-	TRBJ2-7	TRBV5-6	many	CASSPYRVYEQYF	TGTGCCAGCAGCCCGTACAGGGTTTACGAGCAGTACTTC
-	TRBJ1-1	TRBV7-8	many	CASRSAGWVNTEAFF	TGTGCCAGCAGAAGCGCAGGGTGGGTGAACACTGAAGCTTTCTTT
-	TRBJ2-5	TRBV29-1	many	CSVSRVETQYF	TGCAGCGTTTCCCGAGTAGAGACCCAGTACTTC
-	TRBJ2-7	TRBV28	many	CASSFGWVGSYEQYF	TGTGCCAGCAGTTTCGGTTGGGTTGGCTCCTACGAGCAGTACTTC
-	TRBJ1-2	TRBV4-3	few	CASSQDPEGEGYTF	TGCGCCAGCAGCCAAGATCCGGAGGGAGAAGGCTACACCTTC
TRBD1	TRBJ2-4	TRBV5-6	few	CASSPQGAGSKNIQYF	TGTGCCAGCAGTCCCCAGGGGGCTGGGTCCAAAAACATTCAGTACTTC
TRBD1	TRBJ1-1	TRBV29-1	-	CSVPGGRVTEAFF	TGCAGCGTCCCAGGGGGCAGGGTCACTGAAGCTTTCTTT
TRBD1	TRBJ1-2	TRBV28	many	CASSSGTAIYGYTF	TGTGCCAGCAGTTCGGGGACAGCCATCTATGGCTACACCTTC
-	TRBJ2-3	TRBV28	-	CASPRDLREWTDTQYF	TGTGCCAGCCCTCGTGATCTCCGGGAGTGGACAGATACGCAGTATTTT
TRBD1	TRBJ2-2	TRBV10-3	few	CAIGVRDRDTGELFF	TGTGCCATCGGGGTCCGGGACAGGGACACCGGGGAGCTGTTTTTT
-	TRBJ2-5	TRBV4-3	many	CASSQAPGSFQETQYF	TGCGCCAGCAGCCAAGCCCCGGGCAGCTTTCAAGAGACCCAGTACTTC
-	TRBJ1-1	TRBV6-5	few	CASSYRDSKQRAFF	TGTGCCAGCAGTTACCGGGACTCCAAACAGCGGGCTTTCTTT
TRBD1	TRBJ2-7	TRBV9	-	CASSHGQGDEQYF	TGTGCCAGCAGCCACGGACAGGGGGACGAGCAGTACTTC
-	TRBJ1-3	TRBV10-3	many	CAIYGPGNTIYF	TGTGCCATCTACGGGCCCGGAAACACCATATATTTT
TRBD2	TRBJ2-5	TRBV24-1	many	CATSDAGGETQYF	TGTGCCACCAGTGATGCGGGAGGGGAGACCCAGTACTTC
TRBD1	TRBJ2-2	TRBV12-3/TRBV12-4	many	CASSGGTGGQFSTGELFF	TGTGCCAGCAGTGGGGGGACAGGGGGCCAGTTCAGCACCGGGGAGCTGTTTTTT
TRBD1	TRBJ1-1	TRBV6-1	few	CASTTGTANTEAFF	TGTGCCAGCACCACCGGGACAGCGAACACTGAAGCTTTCTTT
-	TRBJ1-1	TRBV5-1	many	CASSLGWGSNTEAFF	TGCGCCAGCAGCTTGGGGTGGGGTAGCAACACTGAAGCTTTCTTT
TRBD1	TRBJ2-4	TRBV2	few	CASTSRDSQGRGKNIQYF	TGTGCCAGCACCAGCCGGGACAGCCAGGGACGGGGCAAAAACATTCAGTACTTC
-	TRBJ1-5	TRBV27	few	CASSPRDTRNQPQHF	TGTGCCAGCAGTCCACGCGACACCCGCAATCAGCCCCAGCATTTT
TRBD2	TRBJ2-7	TRBV4-3	many	CASSQESSGSYEQYF	TGCGCCAGCAGCCAAGAATCTAGCGGGAGCTACGAGCAGTACTTC
TRBD2	TRBJ2-1	TRBV7-9	few	CASSLVAGGRAEQFF	TGTGCCAGCAGCTTAGTAGCGGGGGGTCGAGCCGAGCAGTTCTTC
TRBD2	TRBJ2-1	TRBV4-2	many	CASSQKAGGRPEQFF	TGTGCCAGCAGCCAAAAAGCGGGGGGGCGCCCTGAGCAGTTCTTC
-	TRBJ2-7	TRBV20-1	many	CSASGGPTYEQYF	TGCAGTGCTAGTGGGGGGCCGACCTACGAGCAGTACTTC
-	TRBJ1-6	TRBV6-5	few	CASSYGVNPNSPLHF	TGTGCCAGCAGTTACGGGGTTAACCCTAATTCACCCCTCCACTTT
-	TRBJ1-5	TRBV20-1	many	CSALKRGRQPQHF	TGCAGTGCCCTCAAGCGGGGGCGTCAGCCCCAGCATTTT
-	TRBJ2-7	TRBV5-1	many	CASSLSRSYEQYF	TGCGCCAGCAGCTTAAGTAGGTCCTACGAGCAGTACTTC
-	TRBJ2-7	TRBV27	many	CASSFPRGSEQYF	TGTGCCAGCAGTTTCCCGAGGGGGAGCGAGCAGTACTTC
-	TRBJ2-4	TRBV7-3	many	CASSLVGGSKNIQYF	TGTGCCAGCAGCCTTGTGGGGGGATCCAAAAACATTCAGTACTTC
-	TRBJ2-5	TRBV20-1	many	CSAARGTQYF	TGCAGTGCCGCCCGTGGGACCCAGTACTTC
-	TRBJ2-2	TRBV12-5	few	CASSHGVGTGELFF	TGTGCTAGTTCCCACGGGGTAGGCACCGGGGAGCTGTTTTTT
-	TRBJ1-1	TRBV10-3	many	CAISETGLVGTEAFF	TGTGCCATCAGTGAGACAGGGCTCGTGGGCACTGAAGCTTTCTTT
TRBD2	TRBJ2-4	TRBV4-1	many	CASSLKPGLGVNIQYF	TGCGCCAGCAGCCTTAAGCCGGGACTAGGGGTAAACATTCAGTACTTC
TRBD2	TRBJ2-5	TRBV9	many	CASSYSGRGYQETQYF	TGTGCCAGCAGCTACAGCGGGAGGGGGTACCAAGAGACCCAGTACTTC
-	TRBJ1-1	TRBV7-9	-	CASTFSEAEAFF	TGTGCCAGCACCTTTTCGGAAGCTGAAGCTTTCTTT